The 10 T cell receptor beta chains reported below all come from one sample, sequenced in a study of T cell repertoires in cytomegalovirus infection. TCRdb redid the calling of the reads with MiXCR, one entry per CDR3 protein. Of hundreds of thousands of distinct CDR3 sequences in the sample, roughly 30% were seen once. The antigens these receptors bind are not known. Sequences were derived from cultured CD8+ T cells from PBMCs, sampled from culture after CMV antigen stimulation. The receptors were sampled from a human donor in good health (CMV status not recorded). Some clones in this sample may be carry-over from other donors' samples.

This clonotype was seen more than once but under ten times. The rearrangement links TRBV5-4 to TRBJ2-1; D gene unclear. Germline loops: CDR1 SGHNT, CDR2 YYREEE (reference sequence). V shed 4 bases and J shed 4 bases, with 15 bases lying between them. CDR3 length: 15 residues. The CDR3 loop reads CASSPDGIIYNEQFF. The CDR3 coding sequence is TGTGCCAGCAGCCCAGACGGAATAATATACAATGAGCAGTTCTTC.

In regard to this clonotype: At one boundary the junction diverges from the germline segment, which might be a read error. The DNA of the CDR3 is TGTGCCAGCAGTTTGAGAATCGGAAATCCGCCCCAGCATTTT. It is translated as CASSLRIGNPPQHF. The genes are TRBV28 and TRBJ1-5; D not certain. Germline V lookup: CDR1 MDHEN, CDR2 SYDVKM. CDR3 length: 14 amino acids. Full variable domain (outside the CDR3, taken from reference TRBV28 and TRBJ1-5): DVKVTQSSRYLVKRTGEKVFLECVQDMDHENMFWYRQDPGLGLRLIYFSYDVKMKEKGDIPEGYSVSREKKERFSLILESASTNQTSMYLCASSLRIGNPPQHFGDGTRLSIL.

The gene calls are TRBV19 and TRBJ1-5; D possibly corresponds to TRBD1 (5 bases). CDR1 and CDR2 (germline): LNHDA, SQIVND (reference sequence). V was cut by 6 bases and J by 0 bases, with 15 bases left in between. This CDR3 is 16 amino acids long. Here the CDR3 reads CASSLTGIDSNQPQHF. The CDR3 nucleotides are TGTGCCAGTAGCCTTACAGGTATCGATAGCAATCAGCCCCAGCATTTT.

On this clonotype itself: A read error is possible here, since a much larger clone lies one base away. The chain couples TRBV7-2 to TRBJ2-1, with D tentatively TRBD1 or TRBD2 (5 bases each). The CDR3 loop spans 16 amino acids. Germline V lookup: CDR1 SGHTA, CDR2 FQGNSA. The V gene lost 2 bases and the J gene lost 8 bases, with 19 bases spanning the gap. CDR3 coding DNA: TGTGCCAGCAGCTTAATGGAGCGGTTTAGGGACGATGAGCAGTTCTTC. Amino acids: CASSLMERFRDDEQFF.

This clonotype was counted at least ten times. This chain joins TRBV7-2 and TRBJ2-7; 11 bases are shared with TRBD1. CDR1 and CDR2 (germline): SGHTA, FQGNSA. The CDR3 length is 14 residues. Trimming at V came to 4 bases and at J to 6 bases, leaving 5 bases not matched to a gene. DNA of the CDR3: TGTGCCAGCAGCTGGGGGACAGGGGGTGGCGAGCAGTACGTC. Amino acid sequence: CASSWGTGGGEQYV.

J is TRBJ2-5 and V is TRBV6-5; TRBD2 might be the D (6 bases). This CDR3 is built from 15 residues. CDR1 is MNHEY and CDR2 is SVGAGI in the germline V gene. V was clipped by 3 bases and J by 5 bases, with 16 bases between them. The CDR3 DNA sequence: TGTGCCAGCAGTTATCGCGGAGGGGCGGAGGAGACCCAGTACTTC. Translating gives CASSYRGGAEETQYF.

The CDR3 protein is CAISESGQSYEKLFF. CDR3 in DNA: TGTGCCATCAGTGAGTCAGGACAGTCCTACGAAAAACTGTTTTTT. The chain has TRBV10-3 and TRBJ1-4; D perhaps matches TRBD1 (6 bases). This CDR3 is built from 15 residues. The ends were cut back, 0 bases at V and 8 bases at J, with 13 bases in the middle. Germline V lookup: CDR1 ENHRY, CDR2 SYGVKD.

The chain uses TRBV7-9 and TRBJ2-5, with D perhaps matching TRBD1 or TRBD2 (5 bases each). Looked up from germline, CDR1 is SEHNR and CDR2 is FQNEAQ (reference sequence). V gave up 3 bases and J gave up 1 base, with 12 bases separating them. This CDR3 has 15 residues. CDR3 residues: CASSFRGAGQETQYF. As DNA, the CDR3 is TGTGCCAGCAGCTTTCGAGGGGCGGGCCAAGAGACCCAGTACTTC.

In regard to this clonotype: Just one base apart from a much larger clone, this may be a read error. The chain recombines TRBV7-6 with TRBJ2-1, with D tentatively TRBD2 (7 bases). The CDR3 runs to 17 residues. Germline V CDR1 and CDR2: SGHVS, FNYEAQ. In DNA, the CDR3 is TGTGCCAGCAGCTTAATATGGAGGGGGGGCGGCGACAATGATCAGTTCTTC. As protein: CASSLIWRGGGDNDQFF.

V and J are TRBV12-3 or TRBV12-4 and TRBJ2-1; 8 nucleotides match TRBD2. The CDR3 runs 16 residues. V shed 4 bases, J shed 5 bases, and the junction held 10 bases outside the gene matches. The chain's CDR3 is CASSSTSGLVHNEQFF. For the CDR3, the DNA is TGTGCCAGCAGTTCCACCTCGGGACTAGTACACAATGAGCAGTTCTTC.